This record looks at one T cell receptor (beta chain) sequence and its context. The target of this receptor is not known. No quality values exist for individual bases; no much larger clone is one base distant. The cohort comprised fewer than 750 healthy bone marrow donors. All cohort members were sampled while nominally healthy, although unrecorded immune exposures were likely present. The donor tested CMV seropositive, placing the donor among the 290 or so seropositive members of the cohort. A peripheral blood sample was provided by each donor, and peripheral blood mononuclear cells were used for TCR beta sequencing. The Qiagen DNeasy Blood Extraction Kit was used to extract genomic DNA from the blood cell samples. Trimming takes 7 bases off V and 1 base off J; junction bases not matched to a gene: 8. The CDR3 has 15 amino acids, counting the end cysteine and phenylalanine. Here the CDR3 DNA is all that survives: 45 bases in frame from base 1. CDR1 and CDR2 are read off the germline V gene as MDHEN and SYDVKM.

The library was prepared using the immunoSEQ multiplex PCR assay. A mixture of 60 forward primers for TCR Vbeta segments and 13 reverse primers for TCR Jbeta segments was used in the multiplex PCR. The CDR3 region of rearranged TCR beta genes was amplified from genomic DNA with a multiplex PCR assay. On the Illumina HiSeq System, the amplified TCR beta libraries were sequenced as 87-base-pair reads. Processing in the source paper ran as follows. A later analysis counted about 80 million unique TCR beta chains across the 666 repertoires, and some 12 million of these chains were shared by at least two donors. Raw reads were error-corrected and collapsed into unique sequences by a nearest-neighbor algorithm in which closely related sequences were merged to remove PCR and sequencing errors. Alignment of CDR3 sequences to IMGT reference sequences was used to assign V, D and J gene segments. For a sequence to be retained, a match of at least six nucleotides to both a V gene segment and a J gene segment was required. A rearrangement counted as productive if the CDR3 had no stop codons and remained in frame with V and J, and every other rearrangement counted as non-productive. Following IMGT convention, CDR3 was defined as the stretch from the second conserved V-encoded cysteine to the conserved J-encoded phenylalanine. The earlier analysis of fewer than 700 of the donors excluded sequences that lacked an unambiguous match to a single V gene segment. In an earlier analysis of roughly 600 of the donors, a V segment was called functional when productive rearrangements were above 56.7%, and segregating when the standard deviation between donors exceeded 5%. A statistical classification framework was developed to diagnose cytomegalovirus status using the catalog of TCR beta chain sequences. In a later analysis, V and J genes were assigned by comparing TCR nucleotide sequences against IMGT/GENE-DB human TR gene sequences. Using the TCRdist pipeline, a later analysis assigned CDR3 sequences along with most-parsimonious VDJ recombination scenarios. A later analysis defined each TCR beta chain by its CDR3 amino acid sequence plus V-gene family, and excluded reads lacking a unique V-gene family. In a later analysis, 500 to 650 highly shared, low-generation-probability nucleotide sequences were removed to address suspected cross-contamination and a sequencing artifact. For each public chain, a later analysis derived a clonal expansion index from normalized ranks of inferred template counts within each repertoire. In a later analysis, generation probabilities were computed using a VDJ recombination model fitted to out-of-frame rearrangements, and the results were checked against IGoR. In a later analysis, hypergeometric tests were used to score TCR-TCR, TCR-HLA and TCR-CMV co-occurrence, with a repertoire-size bias correction applied to TCR pairs. To estimate false discovery rates, a later analysis permuted the HLA or CMV assignments 20 times. A later analysis grouped co-occurring TCRs with DBSCAN, adding TCRdist sequence similarity when clustering within HLA-allele-positive subsets. Co-occurrence clustering excluded repertoires with fewer than 30,000 or more than 120,000 public chains, plus five with anomalous nucleotide sharing. Sourced from immuneACCESS, this table was stored by TCRdb with only in-frame sequences that have V and J called. A share of the clones is absent; for the studies checked, an unresolved V gene accounts for under half, and the remainder has no known explanation. V and J calls plus clone size are reproduced from that table; the DNA served to infer D and trimming. The sample profile shows roughly 150,000 clones; 68% of them were found once. More than 9% of the sample is taken by the ten largest.

This record comes from a study of cytomegalovirus exposure and HLA in healthy donors (dated by TCRdb to the late 2010s). Background on the whole study: According to an earlier analysis of around 600 of the donors, about 180 million T cells yielded 100 million or so unique TCR beta sequences and more than 250 Gb of sequence data. Typing coverage varied by locus: about 620-640 donors for A, B, C, DRB1 and DQB1; roughly 560 for DQA1; around 570 for DPA1; 450 to 480 for DPB1. Roughly 5 DR-DQ haplotypes were handled as single units for association and clustering, since linkage in the cohort was strong. Besides the first cohort of under 700 subjects, a separate validation cohort made up of some 110 different subjects was used. In a later analysis, previously published TCR beta repertoires from 670 or so donors were re-analyzed and high-resolution HLA genotyping was added so that TCR occurrence patterns could be studied. The study aimed to test whether signatures of past pathogen exposure could be identified by cataloging public T cell receptors. Both class I and class II loci were covered by HLA typing, at four-digit resolution. To decide whether each TCR beta V gene segment behaved as functional or pseudogenic, an earlier analysis of fewer than 750 of the donors relied on high-throughput TCR beta sequencing. Around 330 gigabases of sequencing data and about 92 million unique TCR sequences made up an early release that covered 640 HLA-typed donors. The T cell repertoires of several hundred subjects were profiled by immunosequencing and related to cytomegalovirus serostatus. A later genetic analysis used genome-wide SNP genotypes for about 55% of the 666 donors, treating that subset as a discovery cohort. On average, 235,054 unique TCR beta nucleotide sequences were sequenced per donor among some 420 genotyped donors of the cohort, with roughly a sixth of those sequences being non-productive. Rather than drawing on any new phenotypic data, the later analysis identified candidate immune exposures from TCR beta sequences and the way those sequences occurred across donors. Donor age, sex, ethnicity and CMV serostatus were compiled together with the repertoire data. All discovery cohort repertoires had been generated using a single sequencing platform. The study combined high-throughput TCR immunosequencing, statistical association of individual TCRs with disease status, and machine learning to predict cytomegalovirus infection status. Of the approximately 400 genotyped donors, 75% to 85% were placed in the genetic ancestry cluster associated with self-reported Caucasian donors.

What the work shows at the level of the full study, not this receptor alone: Because the 87-base-pair reads could not distinguish some IMGT-functional V segments, including TRBV6-2 and TRBV6-3, those segments were excluded. In a later analysis, 16,951 TCR beta sequences were associated with specific HLA alleles at a false discovery rate of 0.05. The presence/absence analyses assumed that sequencing depth was roughly uniform across donors, and that assumption may not be true. According to a later analysis, TCR association rates differed among HLA loci, with DRB1 alleles showing the most associated TCRs and HLA-C alleles showing the fewest. A cluster of highly shared sequence variants was judged likely to represent a technical artifact of the sequencing pipeline. In a later genetic analysis, fewer N-insertions in productive TCRs were reported among donors in an Asian-associated ancestry cluster than the roughly 710-donor mean. HLA typing was unavailable for some donors at each locus, so association tests used only the typed subset. Cytomegalovirus status was reported to be diagnosed by the classifier with high specificity and sensitivity in both the original and validation cohorts. Only TCR beta chains were sequenced in this cohort, and the absence of alpha or paired-chain data limited detectable features. CMV serostatus was the only immune exposure information available for the cohort. A further reported finding was that TCR beta sequences accurately predicted the HLA-A and HLA-B alleles for most subjects in the first cohort. In an earlier analysis of more than 500 of the donors, most TCR beta V segments appeared in productive rearrangements about 90% or about 30% of the time, broadly matching IMGT annotations. According to a later analysis, parvovirus B19, influenza, CMV and Epstein-Barr virus appeared linked to several top co-occurrence clusters. Three of the identified cytomegalovirus-associated TCR beta chains were confirmed in vitro to be specific for cytomegalovirus antigens. Assigning TCR associations to individual alleles was difficult when HLA alleles, especially DR and DQ, strongly co-occurred. Compared with equally common non-associated chains, HLA-associated TCR beta chains in a later analysis were more clonally expanded and had lower generation probabilities. A total of fewer than 200 TCR beta chains were listed by the study as associated with cytomegalovirus. Because counts were too low, about 18 rarely observed V segments, including chromosome 9 orphons, were left out of the earlier analysis of a few hundred of the donors. In a later analysis, most CMV-associated TCR beta chains were found to appear HLA-restricted, with HLA associations seemingly driven largely by CMV exposure. Correlated functional status among segregating V segments might reflect linkage disequilibrium, but an unknown experimental factor could not be ruled out. According to the authors, the approach could potentially be generalized to other disease states and immunological phenotypes. Most TCR sequences were seen in very few donors, while some public TCRs were found in many individuals. In a later genetic analysis, a missense DCLRE1C variant was associated with V-gene and J-gene trimming of TCR beta chains, and the association was replicated in an independent cohort.

Material: PBMCs. The rearranged segments are TRBV28 and TRBJ2-7; 9 of the junction bases match TRBD1. The sequence was collected from a man younger than 45 in good health and CMV-seropositive. The nucleotide sequence is TGTGCCAGCAAAAATGGACAGGGGCTATCCTACGAGCAGTACTTC. Translated, this gives CASKNGQGLSYEQYF.